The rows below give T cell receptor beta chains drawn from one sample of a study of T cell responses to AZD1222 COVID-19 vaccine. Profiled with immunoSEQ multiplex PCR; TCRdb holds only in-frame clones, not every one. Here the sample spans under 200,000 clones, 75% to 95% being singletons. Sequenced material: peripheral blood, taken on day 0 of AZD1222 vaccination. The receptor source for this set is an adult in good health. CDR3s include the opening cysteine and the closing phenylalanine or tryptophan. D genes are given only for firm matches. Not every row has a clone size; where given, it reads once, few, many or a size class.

CDR3 protein: CAISEGQGSTEAFF; CDR3 DNA: TGTGCCATCAGTGAGGGTCAGGGGAGCACTGAAGCTTTCTTT; D gene: .; clone size: .; V gene: TRBV10-3; CDR3 length: 14; J gene: TRBJ1-1
CDR3 protein: CASSSGTGPYGYTF; CDR3 DNA: TGTGCCAGCAGTTCCGGGACAGGGCCCTATGGCTACACCTTC; D gene: TRBD1; clone size: once; V gene: TRBV27; CDR3 length: 14; J gene: TRBJ1-2
CDR3 protein: CASREPGRSLGEQYF; CDR3 DNA: TGTGCCAGCAGGGAGCCAGGACGGTCCCTCGGCGAGCAGTACTTC; D gene: .; clone size: .; V gene: TRBV28; CDR3 length: 15; J gene: TRBJ2-7
CDR3 protein: CGTGENTEAFF; CDR3 DNA: TGCGGGACAGGGGAGAACACTGAAGCTTTCTTT; D gene: TRBD1; clone size: .; V gene: TRBV20-1; CDR3 length: 11; J gene: TRBJ1-1
CDR3 protein: CASSPPSKGNTEAFF; CDR3 DNA: TGTGCCAGCTCACCACCGTCCAAGGGGAACACTGAAGCTTTCTTT; D gene: .; clone size: .; V gene: TRBV18; CDR3 length: 15; J gene: TRBJ1-1
CDR3 protein: CASSNPYWEMTYEQYF; CDR3 DNA: TGTGCCAGCAGTAATCCGTATTGGGAAATGACCTACGAGCAGTACTTC; D gene: .; clone size: .; V gene: TRBV6-2/TRBV6-3; CDR3 length: 16; J gene: TRBJ2-7
CDR3 protein: CASSKGGTSGFQETQYF; CDR3 DNA: TGTGCCAGTAGTAAGGGGGGGACTAGCGGCTTCCAAGAGACCCAGTACTTC; D gene: TRBD2; clone size: .; V gene: TRBV19; CDR3 length: 17; J gene: TRBJ2-5
CDR3 protein: CASSPDFNSPLHF; CDR3 DNA: TGTGCCAGCAGTCCCGACTTTAATTCACCCCTCCACTTT; D gene: .; clone size: .; V gene: TRBV28; CDR3 length: 13; J gene: TRBJ1-6
CDR3 protein: CASSLDLGGYTF; CDR3 DNA: TGCGCCAGCAGCTTGGACTTGGGGGGCTACACCTTC; D gene: .; clone size: .; V gene: TRBV5-1; CDR3 length: 12; J gene: TRBJ1-2
CDR3 protein: CASSPQGEVRGNYGYTF; CDR3 DNA: TGTGCCAGCAGCCCCCAGGGGGAGGTCAGGGGAAACTATGGCTACACCTTC; D gene: TRBD1; clone size: .; V gene: TRBV7-2; CDR3 length: 17; J gene: TRBJ1-2
CDR3 protein: CASSLAGQYNSPLHF; CDR3 DNA: TGCGCCAGCAGCTTGGCCGGCCAGTATAATTCACCCCTCCACTTT; D gene: .; clone size: once; V gene: TRBV5-1; CDR3 length: 15; J gene: TRBJ1-6
CDR3 protein: CASSEAIYQQGDTDTQYF; CDR3 DNA: TGTGCCAGCAGTGAAGCCATTTACCAACAGGGGGACACAGATACGCAGTATTTT; D gene: TRBD1; clone size: once; V gene: TRBV2; CDR3 length: 18; J gene: TRBJ2-3
CDR3 protein: CASSQGTGRGEKLFF; CDR3 DNA: TGTGCCAGCAGCCAAGGGACAGGGAGGGGTGAAAAACTGTTTTTT; D gene: TRBD1; clone size: .; V gene: TRBV7-9; CDR3 length: 15; J gene: TRBJ1-4
CDR3 protein: CASSQRVAGVPGETQYF; CDR3 DNA: TGCGCCAGCAGCCAAAGGGTAGCGGGGGTCCCGGGTGAGACCCAGTACTTC; D gene: TRBD2; clone size: .; V gene: TRBV4-3; CDR3 length: 17; J gene: TRBJ2-5
CDR3 protein: CASSLVASGQTQYF; CDR3 DNA: TGTGCCAGCAGCTTAGTTGCTAGCGGGCAGACCCAGTACTTC; D gene: TRBD2; clone size: .; V gene: TRBV7-2; CDR3 length: 14; J gene: TRBJ2-5
CDR3 protein: CASSGKLETQYF; CDR3 DNA: TGCGCCAGCAGCGGTAAATTGGAGACCCAGTACTTC; D gene: .; clone size: .; V gene: TRBV5-1; CDR3 length: 12; J gene: TRBJ2-5
CDR3 protein: CASSWDRDGYGYTF; CDR3 DNA: TGTGCCAGTAGTTGGGACAGGGATGGCTATGGCTACACCTTC; D gene: TRBD1; clone size: once; V gene: TRBV19; CDR3 length: 14; J gene: TRBJ1-2
CDR3 protein: CASSSPDPRIGQRDEAFF; CDR3 DNA: TGCGCCAGCAGTTCCCCAGACCCGAGAATCGGACAGAGAGATGAAGCTTTCTTT; D gene: .; clone size: .; V gene: TRBV23-1; CDR3 length: 18; J gene: TRBJ1-1
CDR3 protein: CASSQQGFAEAFF; CDR3 DNA: TGTGCCAGCAGTCAACAGGGGTTCGCTGAAGCTTTCTTT; D gene: TRBD1; clone size: .; V gene: TRBV2; CDR3 length: 13; J gene: TRBJ1-1
CDR3 protein: CASSPLDSNTEAFF; CDR3 DNA: TGTGCCAGCTCACCATTGGACAGTAACACTGAAGCTTTCTTT; D gene: .; clone size: .; V gene: TRBV18; CDR3 length: 14; J gene: TRBJ1-1
CDR3 protein: CASRREELFF; CDR3 DNA: TGTGCCAGCAGGCGGGAGGAGCTGTTTTTT; D gene: .; clone size: .; V gene: TRBV6-5; CDR3 length: 10; J gene: TRBJ2-2
CDR3 protein: CASSLGGTDGYTF; CDR3 DNA: TGTGCCAGCAGCTTGGGGGGGACTGATGGCTACACCTTC; D gene: .; clone size: .; V gene: TRBV5-4; CDR3 length: 13; J gene: TRBJ1-2
CDR3 protein: CASSYPIGTGSYEQYF; CDR3 DNA: TGTGCCAGCAGTTACCCGATCGGGACAGGGTCCTACGAGCAGTACTTC; D gene: TRBD1; clone size: .; V gene: TRBV6-6; CDR3 length: 16; J gene: TRBJ2-7
CDR3 protein: CASRSAGASYGYTF; CDR3 DNA: TGTGCCAGCAGATCCGCAGGGGCTTCCTATGGCTACACCTTC; D gene: .; clone size: .; V gene: TRBV7-2; CDR3 length: 14; J gene: TRBJ1-2
CDR3 protein: CASISEGKIF; CDR3 DNA: TGTGCCAGCATATCAGAGGGGAAAATCTTC; D gene: .; clone size: .; V gene: TRBV25-1; CDR3 length: 10; J gene: TRBJ2-7
CDR3 protein: CASSSHRNGHQETQYF; CDR3 DNA: TGTGCCAGCAGCTCTCATCGGAACGGACACCAAGAGACCCAGTACTTC; D gene: .; clone size: .; V gene: TRBV7-9; CDR3 length: 16; J gene: TRBJ2-5
CDR3 protein: CASSPPWGVNTEAFF; CDR3 DNA: TGTGCCAGCAGTCCACCTTGGGGGGTGAACACTGAAGCTTTCTTT; D gene: .; clone size: .; V gene: TRBV28; CDR3 length: 15; J gene: TRBJ1-1
CDR3 protein: CASSLGSLPFYGYTF; CDR3 DNA: TGCGCCAGCAGCTTGGGTTCCCTCCCCTTCTATGGCTACACCTTC; D gene: .; clone size: .; V gene: TRBV5-1; CDR3 length: 15; J gene: TRBJ1-2
CDR3 protein: CASSLESGGSEKLFF; CDR3 DNA: TGCGCCAGCAGCTTGGAATCGGGTGGTAGCGAAAAACTGTTTTTT; D gene: .; clone size: once; V gene: TRBV5-1; CDR3 length: 15; J gene: TRBJ1-4
CDR3 protein: CASSDIPAYSGNTIYF; CDR3 DNA: TGTGCCAGCAGTGATATCCCGGCTTATTCTGGAAACACCATATATTTT; D gene: .; clone size: .; V gene: TRBV6-1; CDR3 length: 16; J gene: TRBJ1-3
CDR3 protein: CASSLGGGTGNTIYF; CDR3 DNA: TGCGCCAGCAGCCTGGGCGGGGGCACTGGAAACACCATATATTTT; D gene: .; clone size: .; V gene: TRBV5-1; CDR3 length: 15; J gene: TRBJ1-3
CDR3 protein: CASSLRGPYNSPLHF; CDR3 DNA: TGTGCCAGCAGCTTAAGGGGCCCCTATAATTCACCCCTCCACTTT; D gene: .; clone size: .; V gene: TRBV5-5; CDR3 length: 15; J gene: TRBJ1-6
CDR3 protein: CASSMGPGGSEAFF; CDR3 DNA: TGTGCCAGTAGTATGGGACCAGGGGGATCTGAAGCTTTCTTT; D gene: TRBD1; clone size: .; V gene: TRBV19; CDR3 length: 14; J gene: TRBJ1-1
CDR3 protein: CATEGPSHEQYF; CDR3 DNA: TGTGCCACCGAAGGGCCCTCCCACGAGCAGTACTTC; D gene: .; clone size: .; V gene: TRBV24-1; CDR3 length: 12; J gene: TRBJ2-7
CDR3 protein: CASSPSSYEQYF; CDR3 DNA: TGCGCCAGCAGCCCAAGCTCCTACGAGCAGTACTTC; D gene: .; clone size: .; V gene: TRBV4-1; CDR3 length: 12; J gene: TRBJ2-7
CDR3 protein: CASSYFETRTSYEQYF; CDR3 DNA: TGTGCCAGCAGTTATTTCGAGACACGAACCTCCTACGAGCAGTACTTC; D gene: .; clone size: .; V gene: TRBV6-2/TRBV6-3; CDR3 length: 16; J gene: TRBJ2-7
CDR3 protein: CASSFPKREQYF; CDR3 DNA: TGTGCCAGCAGTTTCCCCAAAAGAGAGCAGTACTTC; D gene: .; clone size: .; V gene: TRBV28; CDR3 length: 12; J gene: TRBJ2-7
CDR3 protein: CASSLRGGQVYEQYF; CDR3 DNA: TGTGCCAGCAGCCTTAGAGGGGGTCAGGTCTACGAGCAGTACTTC; D gene: .; clone size: .; V gene: TRBV7-3; CDR3 length: 15; J gene: TRBJ2-7
CDR3 protein: CASSLDDLRNQPQHF; CDR3 DNA: TGTGCCAGCAGCTTAGACGATCTGCGCAATCAGCCCCAGCATTTT; D gene: .; clone size: .; V gene: TRBV7-2; CDR3 length: 15; J gene: TRBJ1-5
CDR3 protein: CASSLFPGGNQPQHF; CDR3 DNA: TGTGCCAGCAGTTTATTCCCGGGCGGCAATCAGCCCCAGCATTTT; D gene: .; clone size: .; V gene: TRBV27; CDR3 length: 15; J gene: TRBJ1-5
CDR3 protein: CASSLGPRLGGYEQYF; CDR3 DNA: TGTGCCAGCAGCTTAGGCCCTCGGTTGGGGGGATACGAGCAGTACTTC; D gene: .; clone size: .; V gene: TRBV11-2; CDR3 length: 16; J gene: TRBJ2-7
CDR3 protein: CSASSHRGRNQPQHF; CDR3 DNA: TGCAGTGCTAGTTCACACAGGGGGCGAAATCAGCCCCAGCATTTT; D gene: TRBD1; clone size: once; V gene: TRBV20-1; CDR3 length: 15; J gene: TRBJ1-5
CDR3 protein: CASSHGGVTEAFF; CDR3 DNA: TGTGCCAGCAGTCACGGCGGTGTGACTGAAGCTTTCTTT; D gene: .; clone size: .; V gene: TRBV11-3; CDR3 length: 13; J gene: TRBJ1-1
CDR3 protein: CASSQAPQRSYEQYF; CDR3 DNA: TGCGCCAGCAGCCAAGCCCCACAGCGATCCTACGAGCAGTACTTC; D gene: .; clone size: few; V gene: TRBV4-1; CDR3 length: 15; J gene: TRBJ2-7
CDR3 protein: CASSPRRGKNTGELFF; CDR3 DNA: TGTGCCAGCAGCCCTCGGCGGGGGAAAAACACCGGGGAGCTGTTTTTT; D gene: TRBD2; clone size: .; V gene: TRBV11-3; CDR3 length: 16; J gene: TRBJ2-2
CDR3 protein: CASSQASYRGFHEQYF; CDR3 DNA: TGTGCCAGCAGCCAAGCGTCGTACAGGGGATTTCACGAGCAGTACTTC; D gene: TRBD1; clone size: .; V gene: TRBV14; CDR3 length: 16; J gene: TRBJ2-7
CDR3 protein: CASSPEGWENTEAFF; CDR3 DNA: TGTGCCAGCAGCCCCGAAGGTTGGGAGAACACTGAAGCTTTCTTT; D gene: .; clone size: once; V gene: TRBV7-2; CDR3 length: 15; J gene: TRBJ1-1
CDR3 protein: CASSYSWVPTEAFF; CDR3 DNA: TGTGCCAGCAGTTACTCTTGGGTTCCCACTGAAGCTTTCTTT; D gene: .; clone size: .; V gene: TRBV6-5; CDR3 length: 14; J gene: TRBJ1-1
CDR3 protein: CATSAPGVPREGGLDTEAFF; CDR3 DNA: TGTGCCACCAGTGCCCCAGGCGTACCGAGGGAGGGTGGTTTGGACACTGAAGCTTTCTTT; D gene: .; clone size: .; V gene: TRBV24-1; CDR3 length: 20; J gene: TRBJ1-1
CDR3 protein: CASSSMGGYGYTF; CDR3 DNA: TGTGCCAGCAGTTCGATGGGGGGCTATGGCTACACCTTC; D gene: .; clone size: .; V gene: TRBV2; CDR3 length: 13; J gene: TRBJ1-2
CDR3 protein: CASSLRGSSPQHF; CDR3 DNA: TGTGCCAGCAGCTTAAGGGGGAGCTCGCCCCAGCATTTT; D gene: .; clone size: .; V gene: TRBV7-9; CDR3 length: 13; J gene: TRBJ1-5
CDR3 protein: CASSPGSSREQYF; CDR3 DNA: TGTGCCAGCTCACCGGGATCTTCACGGGAGCAGTACTTC; D gene: .; clone size: .; V gene: TRBV18; CDR3 length: 13; J gene: TRBJ2-7
CDR3 protein: CASRTDRVGIYNEQFF; CDR3 DNA: TGTGCCAGCAGGACGGACAGGGTGGGGATATACAATGAGCAGTTCTTC; D gene: TRBD1; clone size: .; V gene: TRBV7-8; CDR3 length: 16; J gene: TRBJ2-1
CDR3 protein: CASSLEQGNSPLHF; CDR3 DNA: TGTGCCAGCAGCTTAGAACAGGGGAATTCACCCCTCCACTTT; D gene: TRBD1; clone size: .; V gene: TRBV7-9; CDR3 length: 14; J gene: TRBJ1-6
CDR3 protein: CASSHVQGAGQPQHF; CDR3 DNA: TGTGCCAGTAGTCACGTACAGGGGGCCGGGCAGCCCCAGCATTTT; D gene: TRBD1; clone size: .; V gene: TRBV19; CDR3 length: 15; J gene: TRBJ1-5